This TCR beta chain originates from a study of shared clonotypes between healthy human individuals. As for the study in general: Donors, aged 18 to 49, were two women and a few men. Overall study findings and caveats: Four donors held about 5% of naive CD4 clonotypes in common.

CD45RO-negative, CCR7-positively selected cells formed the naive CD8 fraction, excluding terminally differentiated effector memory CD45RA+ cells. Deletions cut 9 bases from V and 7 bases from J, with 15 bases between. Germline-derived CDR1 and CDR2 are SEHNR and FQNEAQ (reference sequence). This CDR3 comprises 12 residues. Genomic DNA of each subset was evenly split across several immunoSEQ plates. Data came from immunoSEQ multiplex PCR; TCRdb stores just in-frame clones and leaves some out. The data contain millions of clones, about 94% of them singletons. Note on this clone: Antigen unknown.

The clonotype comes from a man between 18 and 29 years old in good health. The chain is built from TRBV7-9 and TRBJ2-5; D is undetermined. Sample: naive CD8+ T cells sorted from blood. DNA for the CDR3: TGTGCCAGTCGAGCATCATCAGCGACCCAGTACTTC. This encodes CASRASSATQYF.